This T cell receptor beta chain originates from a study of blood T cell repertoires in COVID-19. The overall study: COVID-19 samples from acute and convalescent phases originated in the United States, Italy and Spain.

CDR1 SQVTM and CDR2 ANQGSEA come from the germline V gene. The CDR3 consists of 14 residues. V was trimmed by 3 bases and J by 3 bases, leaving 15 bases between them. Sequencing used immunoSEQ multiplex PCR; TCRdb keeps in-frame clones, though not all of them. The repertoire has 110,000 to 150,000 clones, just under 90% of them found once; the top ten carry about 4.3%. The source of this sequence is a woman aged 40-49 years with acute or convalescent COVID-19. Sequenced input: peripheral blood. V is TRBV29-1 and J is TRBJ2-7; D remains unclear. DNA for the CDR3: TGCAGCGTTGACTGGCAGGCAGACATCTACGAGCAGTACTTC. It specifies CSVDWQADIYEQYF.